The 30 T cell receptor beta chains below come from one sample, sequenced in a study of early T cells in non-severe SARS-CoV-2 infection (dated by TCRdb to the early 2020s). Library creation used 5' RACE. TCRdb lists the instrument as NextSeq 500. TCRdb ran its own pipeline on the public reads, namely fastp trimming at Q25 and MiXCR clone calling, and kept in-frame beta chains. Rows are unified per CDR3 protein, each entry keeping the most common DNA and genes. Within this sample are tens of thousands of distinct CDR3 sequences, with 9.5% to 15% of them counted one time only. Of the sample, 4% to 4.5% falls within the top ten clones. Material: whole blood, obtained at baseline. Receptor source: an adult who was a healthcare worker with PCR-confirmed SARS-CoV-2 infection or an uninfected control (not recorded which).

This clonotype has at least ten counts. The rearrangement uses TRBV11-3 and TRBJ2-5; weak D call: TRBD2 (5 bases). The V end was cut by 5 bases, the J end by 4 bases, with 17 bases between. CDR3 length equals 15 residues. Germline CDR1 is SGHNT and CDR2 is YENEEA. Here the CDR3 DNA reads TGTGCCAGCAGCCCGACTCCCGAGGGCGGAGAGACCCAGTACTTC. It specifies CASSPTPEGGETQYF. The full variable domain, rest sourced from reference TRBV11-3 and TRBJ2-5, is EAGVVQSPRYKIIEKKQPVAFWCNPISGHNTLYWYLQNLGQGPELLIRYENEEAVDDSQLPKDRFSAERLKGVDSTLKIQPAELGDSAVYLCASSPTPEGGETQYFGPGTRLLVL.

This clonotype was counted a few times. The chain is built from TRBV6-1 and TRBJ2-1, with D perhaps TRBD1 or TRBD2 (6 bases each). Trimming took 6 bases from V and 10 from J, leaving 19 bases between them. The germline V gene has CDR1 MNHNS and CDR2 SASEGT. The CDR3 length is 14 residues. The CDR3 loop reads CASSPRGGWREQFF. The DNA of the CDR3 is TGTGCCAGCAGCCCTAGAGGGGGGTGGAGGGAGCAGTTCTTC.

This clonotype was detected only a few times. The genes are TRBV15 and TRBJ2-1, with D hard to call. The CDR3 loop spans 14 amino acids. V was cut by 0 bases and J by 4 bases, with 7 bases left in between. Germline assignment: CDR1 LNHNV and CDR2 YYDKDF (reference sequence). This chain's CDR3 is CATSRDVSYNEQFF. In nucleotides, the CDR3 is TGTGCCACCAGCAGAGATGTATCATACAATGAGCAGTTCTTC.

The DNA for the CDR3 is TGCAGCGTTGCCAGGGCCCAGCGAGAGACCCAGTACTTC. Translation: CSVARAQRETQYF. The rearrangement uses TRBV29-1 and TRBJ2-5; TRBD1 might be the D (5 bases). The V end was cut by 4 bases, the J end by 4 bases, with 13 bases between. Looked up from germline, CDR1 is SQVTM and CDR2 is ANQGSEA. There are 13 residues in the CDR3.

This clonotype was seen only a few times. The chain has TRBV5-1 and TRBJ1-2; 9 bases fit TRBD1. Trimming at V came to 3 bases and at J to 6 bases, leaving 9 bases not matched to a gene. CDR3 size: 15 residues. Germline lookup yields CDR1 SGHRS and CDR2 YFSETQ. As DNA, the CDR3 is TGCGCCAGCAGCTCTCCGGGACAGGGAGATCATGGCTACACCTTC. Encoded protein: CASSSPGQGDHGYTF. Looking up the rest from reference TRBV5-1 and TRBJ1-2 gives the full variable domain: KAGVTQTPRYLIKTRGQQVTLSCSPISGHRSVSWYQQTPGQGLQFLFEYFSETQRNKGNFPGRFSGRQFSNSRSEMNVSTLELGDSALYLCASSSPGQGDHGYTFGSGTRLTVV.

This clonotype showed up many times. V usage is TRBV19 and J usage is TRBJ2-1; TRBD2 matches at 8 bases. CDR1 is LNHDA, CDR2 SQIVND, per germline (reference sequence). The CDR3 has 17 residues. The junction had 11 bases not matched to a gene; V was cut back by 4 bases and J by 3 bases. The CDR3 loop reads CASSTPRGLAGYNEQFF. In DNA, the CDR3 is TGTGCCAGTAGTACCCCCCGCGGGCTAGCGGGCTACAATGAGCAGTTCTTC.

The rearrangement joins TRBV6-5 to TRBJ2-1, with D possibly being TRBD1 or TRBD2 (6 bases each). Per germline, CDR1 MNHEY and CDR2 SVGAGI. The CDR3 extends over 14 amino acids. Trimming took off 10 bases at V and 0 bases at J, with 13 bases between the two ends. The CDR3 loop is CATGGGSSYNEQFF. The CDR3 nucleotides are TGTGCCACCGGAGGGGGTAGCTCCTACAATGAGCAGTTCTTC.

The chain combines TRBV24-1 with TRBJ2-3; 10 bases are shared with TRBD2. Trimming at V came to 3 bases and at J to 7 bases, leaving 15 bases not matched to a gene. Germline CDR1 reads KGHDR; CDR2 reads SFDVKD. The length of the CDR3 is 18 residues. This chain's CDR3 is CATSDPSASGGLGNTQYF. The CDR3, as DNA: TGTGCCACCAGTGATCCCTCCGCTAGCGGGGGCCTGGGGAATACGCAGTATTTT.

This clonotype was counted between two and nine times. This rearrangement joins TRBV7-9 to TRBJ1-1; a possible D gene is TRBD1 (5 bases). The CDR3 runs to 13 residues. V lost 5 bases to trimming and J lost 6 bases, with 13 bases between them. Germline CDR1 SEHNR, CDR2 FQNEAQ (reference sequence). Here the CDR3 DNA reads TGTGCCAGCAGCCGCCGCGTGGGACCTGAAGCTTTCTTT. It encodes CASSRRVGPEAFF.

This clonotype was counted ten times or more. The V call is TRBV2, the J call TRBJ1-5; D unclear. CDR1 is SNHLY, CDR2 FYNNEI, per germline. The CDR3 is 13 amino acids. Trimming took 6 bases from V and 0 from J, leaving 6 bases between them. CDR3 coding DNA: TGTGCCAGCAGCCAGGATAGCAATCAGCCCCAGCATTTT. This translates into CASSQDSNQPQHF. The whole variable domain, filled in from reference TRBV2 and TRBJ1-5, reads EPEVTQTPSHQVTQMGQEVILRCVPISNHLYFYWYRQILGQKVEFLVSFYNNEISEKSEIFDDQFSVERPDGSNFTLKIRSTKLEDSAMYFCASSQDSNQPQHFGDGTRLSIL.

J is TRBJ2-2 and V is TRBV9, with D hard to call. Germline V gene sequence: CDR1 SGDLS, CDR2 YYNGEE. The CDR3 has 15 amino acids. Trimming took off 0 bases at V and 4 bases at J, with 10 bases between the two ends. Written as DNA, the CDR3 is TGTGCCAGCAGCGTAGGTCAAGGGATCACCGGGGAGCTGTTTTTT. It yields the protein CASSVGQGITGELFF. The whole variable domain, remainder taken from reference TRBV9 and TRBJ2-2, is DSGVTQTPKHLITATGQRVTLRCSPRSGDLSVYWYQQSLDQGLQFLIQYYNGEERAKGNILERFSAQQFPDLHSELNLSSLELGDSALYFCASSVGQGITGELFFGEGSRLTVL.

The table lists this clonotype with many counts. The chain is built from TRBV28 and TRBJ2-7; TRBD2 matches 10 bases. V shed 5 bases and J 4 bases; nucleotides not matched to a gene: 11. This CDR3 has 16 residues. Germline CDR1 MDHEN, CDR2 SYDVKM. The chain's CDR3 is CASSNPQREGRYEQYF. CDR3 coding DNA: TGTGCCAGCAGTAATCCCCAGCGGGAGGGTCGGTACGAGCAGTACTTC.

The genes are TRBV13 and TRBJ1-1; D is perhaps TRBD1 (6 bases). The CDR3 loop spans 15 amino acids. The germline gives CDR1 PRHDT, CDR2 FYEKMQ (reference sequence). Trimming shortened V by 1 base and J by 1 base, and 10 bases separated the two germline ends. This CDR3 is CASSLVGGKNTEAFF. CDR3 bases: TGTGCCAGCAGCTTAGTCGGGGGCAAGAACACTGAAGCTTTCTTT. Drawing the rest from reference TRBV13 and TRBJ1-1, the complete variable domain is AAGVIQSPRHLIKEKRETATLKCYPIPRHDTVYWYQQGPGQDPQFLISFYEKMQSDKGSIPDRFSAQQFSDYHSELNMSSLELGDSALYFCASSLVGGKNTEAFFGQGTRLTVV.

The table lists this clonotype with a few counts. The chain combines TRBV4-1 with TRBJ2-1; perhaps TRBD2 as D (6 bases). The CDR3 runs to 15 residues. V was clipped by 0 bases and J by 7 bases, with 13 bases between them. Germline CDR1 MGHRA, CDR2 YSYEKL. The CDR3 loop reads CASSQEIASDNEQFF. In DNA form, the CDR3 reads TGCGCCAGCAGCCAAGAGATTGCTAGCGATAATGAGCAGTTCTTC.

The chain couples TRBV11-3 to TRBJ2-3; 13 nucleotides agree with TRBD2. Unmatched junction bases numbered 8, after V lost 4 bases and J lost 1 base. CDR1 and CDR2 from the germline V gene are SGHNT and YENEEA. This CDR3 has 18 residues. The CDR3 DNA sequence: TGTGCCAGCAGCTCGACGCGGACTAGCGGGAGACGCACAGATACGCAGTATTTT. This translates into CASSSTRTSGRRTDTQYF. The full variable domain, rest sourced from reference TRBV11-3 and TRBJ2-3, is EAGVVQSPRYKIIEKKQPVAFWCNPISGHNTLYWYLQNLGQGPELLIRYENEEAVDDSQLPKDRFSAERLKGVDSTLKIQPAELGDSAVYLCASSSTRTSGRRTDTQYFGPGTRLTVL.

This clonotype showed up many times. The chain couples TRBV19 to TRBJ1-2; 7 nucleotides line up with TRBD1. The CDR3 totals 14 residues. V gave up 6 bases and J gave up 8 bases; unmatched junction bases: 12. Germline CDR1 and CDR2: LNHDA and SQIVND (reference sequence). The CDR3 nucleotides read TGTGCCAGTAGGTTCCGGACAGGCCTGATCGGCTACACCTTC. It translates to CASRFRTGLIGYTF. The full variable domain, with the rest looked up from reference TRBV19 and TRBJ1-2, is DGGITQSPKYLFRKEGQNVTLSCEQNLNHDAMYWYRQDPGQGLRLIYYSQIVNDFQKGDIAEGYSVSREKKESFPLTVTSAQKNPTAFYLCASRFRTGLIGYTFGSGTRLTVV.

There are a few counts of this clonotype. The rearrangement uses TRBV29-1 and TRBJ2-7, with D tentatively TRBD2 (5 bases). The germline gives CDR1 SQVTM, CDR2 ANQGSEA. Between the trimmed V and J ends, which lost 4 bases and 0 bases, there was a span of 7 bases. There are 12 residues in the CDR3. The CDR3 here is CSVGGSSYEQYF. In DNA form, the CDR3 reads TGCAGCGTTGGAGGGTCCTCCTACGAGCAGTACTTC.

The chain links TRBV28 to TRBJ2-1; 9 positions agree with TRBD2. J lost 4 bases, V lost 6 bases, and 7 bases had no gene match. This CDR3 has 15 residues. Germline CDR1 is MDHEN and CDR2 is SYDVKM. The CDR3, as DNA: TGTGCCAGCAGCTCGCTAGCGGGGAAGTACAATGAGCAGTTCTTC. Translated: CASSSLAGKYNEQFF.

This clonotype has ten or more counts. The chain has TRBV19 and TRBJ2-6; D ambiguous. The CDR3 has 14 amino acids. Trimming took 6 bases from V and 9 from J, leaving 15 bases between them. Germline-derived CDR1 and CDR2 are LNHDA and SQIVND (reference sequence). The CDR3 nucleotides are TGTGCCAGTAGGTTGGACCCAGCCGGCAACGTCCTGACTTTC. Translation: CASRLDPAGNVLTF.

This sequence joins TRBV11-2 and TRBJ1-1; tentatively, D is TRBD1 (6 bases). The V end was cut by 6 bases, the J end by 1 base, with 15 bases between. Looked up from germline, CDR1 is SGHAT and CDR2 is FQNNGV. CDR3 length: 15 residues. The CDR3 spells CASRVMWGQNTEAFF. CDR3 nucleotides: TGTGCCAGCAGGGTTATGTGGGGACAGAACACTGAAGCTTTCTTT.

CDR3 nucleotides: TGCGCCAGCGGTGCCGCCAATGAGCAGTTCTTC. It is translated as CASGAANEQFF. The gene calls are TRBV5-1 and TRBJ2-1; no firm D call. This CDR3 contains 11 residues. Germline V gene lookup returns CDR1 SGHRS and CDR2 YFSETQ. Trimming took off 7 bases at V and 6 bases at J, with 8 bases between the two ends.

This clonotype was recorded a few times. The rearrangement uses TRBV25-1 and TRBJ1-1; D call uncertain. The V gene's germline CDR1 is MGHDK and CDR2 SYGVNS. The V end lost 7 bases, the J end lost 7 bases, and 25 bases lay between the germline ends. The CDR3 is made up of 16 amino acids. This CDR3 reads CASIAHPSAKKVEAFF. The CDR3, as DNA: TGTGCCAGCATTGCACACCCGTCAGCGAAGAAGGTTGAAGCTTTCTTT.

This clonotype appeared a few times. Mismatch with germline at one junction end may stem from a read error. V gene TRBV7-7 combines with J gene TRBJ1-1; tentative D call: TRBD1 (5 bases). The CDR3 loop spans 16 amino acids. The germline V gene encodes CDR1 SSHAT and CDR2 FNYEAQ (reference sequence). The CDR3 protein is CASSYFQGARNTEAFF. The CDR3 nucleotides read TGTGCTAGCAGCTACTTCCAGGGCGCGAGGAACACTGAAGCTTTCTTT.

In its sample, this clonotype was seen many times. This chain links TRBV4-1 with TRBJ2-2, with D uncertain. Germline values: CDR1 MGHRA, CDR2 YSYEKL. CDR3 length: 13 residues. Deletions cut 8 bases from V and 5 bases from J, with 12 bases between. CDR3 coding DNA: TGCGCCAGCCCCAGAAGTGGGACCGGGGAGCTGTTTTTT. Protein: CASPRSGTGELFF.

The chain recombines TRBV20-1 with TRBJ2-2; D might be TRBD1 or TRBD2, each matching 6 bases. Germline V gene sequence: CDR1 DFQATT, CDR2 SNEGSKA (reference sequence). The CDR3 extends over 14 amino acids. Between the trimmed V and J ends, which lost 3 bases and 8 bases, there was a span of 16 bases. The CDR3 is CSASMGGAFGELFF. The DNA of the CDR3 is TGCAGTGCTAGTATGGGGGGCGCTTTTGGGGAGCTGTTTTTT.

This chain uses TRBV11-3 with TRBJ1-6; 7 bases agree with TRBD1. V dropped 5 bases and J dropped 5; count of bases not matched to a gene: 3. Germline values: CDR1 SGHNT, CDR2 YENEEA. The CDR3 has 14 amino acids. CDR3 protein: CASSVQGNNSPLHF. CDR3 coding DNA: TGTGCCAGCAGCGTACAGGGGAATAATTCACCCCTCCACTTT.

The chain recombines TRBV5-6 with TRBJ2-1; 12 nucleotides agree with TRBD2. The CDR3 is 16 amino acids. The germline V gene has CDR1 SGHDT and CDR2 YYEEEE. V trimming: 2 bases; J trimming: 11 bases; junction bases outside the gene matches: 11. CDR3 in DNA: TGTGCCAGCAGCTTTCCGACGGGACTAGCGGGTGCCCAGCAGTTCTTC. Amino acids: CASSFPTGLAGAQQFF.

This clonotype appeared a few times. The chain has TRBV3-1 and TRBJ2-1; D may be TRBD1 or TRBD2 (6 bases each). V was trimmed by 6 bases and J by 1 base, leaving 13 bases between them. This CDR3 is 15 amino acids long. CDR1 is LGHDT and CDR2 is YNNKEL in the germline V gene (reference sequence). Written as DNA, the CDR3 is TGTGCCAGCAGTCCCCTAGGGGGGTCCTACAATGAGCAGTTCTTC. Translation: CASSPLGGSYNEQFF.

This clonotype has at least ten counts. V is TRBV4-1 and J is TRBJ2-7, with D unclear. CDR1 and CDR2 (germline): MGHRA, YSYEKL. The V end was cut by 2 bases, the J end by 4 bases, with 9 bases between. The CDR3 covers 13 residues. The CDR3 DNA reads as TGCGCCAGCAGCCAAAATGGGGTTTACGAGCAGTACTTC. Its protein is CASSQNGVYEQYF.

Ten or more counts support this clonotype. This chain connects TRBV27 to TRBJ2-7; 9 nucleotides line up with TRBD1. Germline CDR1 reads MNHEY; CDR2 reads SMNVEV (reference sequence). Trimming took 8 bases from V and 2 from J; bases not matched to a gene: 10. CDR3 length: 15 residues. CDR3 DNA: TGTGCCAGCGCGCCGTTGGGACAGGGTACCTACGAGCAGTACTTC. This translates into CASAPLGQGTYEQYF.